The 10 T cell receptor beta chains below all came from one sample that was sequenced in a study of CD8 T cells in Susac syndrome. An amount of RNA that ranged from roughly 0.5 to 1 ug was reverse transcribed with random hexamers. In TCRdb, the immunoSEQ multiplex PCR reads were re-called with MiXCR into one record per CDR3 protein. The data hold roughly 140,000 distinct CDR3 sequences, with 94% observed a single time. The sequenced material came from CD8+ T cells from PBMCs. These receptors came from a human donor in good health.

This clonotype was seen once. The chain joins TRBV29-1 to TRBJ2-1; 10 bases agree with TRBD1. This CDR3 has 17 amino acids. Looked up from germline, CDR1 is SQVTM and CDR2 is ANQGSEA. The trim removed 4 bases at V and 5 bases at J, leaving 14 bases unmatched. CDR3 amino acids: CSVGEATGQGTDNEQFF. DNA for the CDR3: TGCAGCGTTGGAGAGGCCACGGGACAGGGGACGGACAATGAGCAGTTCTTC.

The CDR3 nucleotides read TGCAGTGCTTCTCAGGGGGCATCCCACGAGCAGTACTTC. Translation: CSASQGASHEQYF. V is TRBV20-1 and J is TRBJ2-7; 8 bases align to TRBD1. The CDR3 covers 13 residues. Per germline, CDR1 DFQATT and CDR2 SNEGSKA (reference sequence). Unmatched junction bases numbered 8, after V lost 5 bases and J lost 5 bases.

The V gene is TRBV27, the J gene TRBJ1-2; TRBD1 agrees at 10 bases. Germline loops: CDR1 MNHEY, CDR2 SMNVEV (reference sequence). This CDR3 comprises 16 residues. After removal of 0 bases from V and 3 bases from J, the junction contained 4 bases not matched to a gene. The CDR3 bases are TGTGCCAGCAGTTTATCGGGGACAGGGGATTACTATGGCTACACCTTC. This sequence encodes CASSLSGTGDYYGYTF.

The chain recombines TRBV25-1 with TRBJ1-1; D may be TRBD1 (6 bases). Germline V CDR1 and CDR2: MGHDK, SYGVNS. The CDR3 totals 15 residues. Trimming removed 6 bases at V and 7 bases at J, with 21 bases between. CDR3 DNA sequence: TGTGCCAGCAGACCCTGGGGGGAGGGACACCTTGAAGCTTTCTTT. It translates to CASRPWGEGHLEAFF.

V is TRBV6-5 and J is TRBJ2-2, with 8 positions matching TRBD1. The CDR3 contains 16 residues. CDR1 is MNHEY, CDR2 SVGAGI, per germline. Unmatched junction bases numbered 5, after V lost 4 bases and J lost 1 base. The CDR3 region has the DNA TGTGCCAGCAGTTTCTCCGGGACAGGGAACACCGGGGAGCTGTTTTTT. Its translation: CASSFSGTGNTGELFF.

This clonotype was seen only once. V gene TRBV20-1 combines with J gene TRBJ2-7; D possibly corresponds to TRBD2 (6 bases). V lost 5 bases, J lost 4 bases, and 15 bases lay in between. This CDR3 has 13 amino acids. Per germline, CDR1 DFQATT and CDR2 SNEGSKA (reference sequence). CDR3 residues: CSAETQEGYEQYF. CDR3 DNA sequence: TGCAGTGCTGAAACGCAGGAGGGGTACGAGCAGTACTTC.

The rearrangement joins TRBV6-5 to TRBJ2-2; D is perhaps TRBD1 (6 bases). Per germline, CDR1 MNHEY and CDR2 SVGAGI. Trimming shortened V by 7 bases and J by 4 bases, and 13 bases separated the two germline ends. The CDR3 runs 14 residues. CDR3 amino acids: CASIGGWGTGELFF. In nucleotides, the CDR3 is TGTGCCAGCATTGGGGGCTGGGGCACCGGGGAGCTGTTTTTT.

This clonotype was detected only once. The V gene is TRBV29-1, the J gene TRBJ2-5, with D possibly being TRBD1 (6 bases). The CDR3 covers 17 residues. Trimming took 8 bases from V and 3 from J, leaving 28 bases between them. The germline V gene has CDR1 SQVTM and CDR2 ANQGSEA. In nucleotides, the CDR3 is TGCAGCTTTTTCTCAGGGGAGAGGCCATCACTTGAAGAGACCCAGTACTTC. It codes for CSFFSGERPSLEETQYF.

V is TRBV3-1 and J is TRBJ2-3; 10 nucleotides align to TRBD2. This CDR3 comprises 16 residues. Germline-derived CDR1 and CDR2 are LGHDT and YNNKEL (reference sequence). V shed 4 bases, J shed 2 bases, and the junction held 6 bases outside the gene matches. The CDR3 DNA reads as TGTGCCAGCAGCCTGGAACTAGCGGGGTACACAGATACGCAGTATTTT. It codes for CASSLELAGYTDTQYF.

Only one count was recorded for this clonotype. V and J are TRBV7-9 and TRBJ2-1; D remains ambiguous. The germline V gene encodes CDR1 SEHNR and CDR2 FQNEAQ (reference sequence). Trimming shortened V by 5 bases and J by 12 bases, and 11 bases separated the two germline ends. CDR3 length: 11 residues. CDR3: CASSRLKGQFF. DNA of the CDR3: TGTGCCAGCAGCCGACTTAAGGGGCAGTTCTTC.